This TCR beta chain is drawn from a study of a mutant IDH1 vaccine in newly diagnosed glioma. Study in general: The earlier regimen, radiotherapy, temozolomide, or both, was most often both.

Assay used: immunoSEQ multiplex PCR; TCRdb lists only in-frame clones, some missing. The sample includes under 25,000 clones, 93% of them seen just once. Germline CDR1 and CDR2: SGHTA and FQGTGA. The V end lost 1 base, the J end lost 6 bases, and 12 bases lay between the germline ends. The length of the CDR3 is 14 residues. Time point here: baseline, week 1 (first vaccination visit). The sample's treatment: pre-vaccination baseline after standard-of-care therapy. This chain connects TRBV7-3 to TRBJ1-1; no clear D. Sequenced here: PBMCs, sampled from a glioma patient treated with radiotherapy, temozolomide or both. The origin of this receptor is a man aged 35 to 55 with glioma. CDR3 nucleotides: TGTGCCAGCAGCTTAAAACCCTGGCTGCCTGAAGCTTTCTTT. Its protein product is CASSLKPWLPEAFF.